A selection of T cell receptor beta chains follows, all from one sample in a study of OX40 agonist ivuxolimab in advanced cancers. Sequencing was performed with immunoSEQ multiplex PCR; in TCRdb, only in-frame clones are kept and a portion is missing. The sample records 70,000 to 95,000 clones, 90% being singletons. The sequencing here drew on CD4+ or CD8+ T cells sorted from blood, taken in a trial of the OX40 agonist ivuxolimab. Receptors were obtained from an adult with an advanced solid tumor such as melanoma, head and neck, liver or kidney cancer. Each CDR3 is given with its conserved first and last residue. A D gene is named only where the DNA matches it firmly. Size values are once, few and many counts, or a class for expanded clones, and some rows have none.

j_call	cdr3_length	d_call	clone_size	v_call	cdr3_nt	cdr3_aa
TRBJ1-2	11	-	-	TRBV19	TGTGCCAGTAGTCTTGAGACCGGCTACACCTTC	CASSLETGYTF
TRBJ1-1	14	-	once	TRBV6-6	TGTGCCAGCAGTTACTCGTTAGGGGTAACTGAAGCTTTCTTT	CASSYSLGVTEAFF
TRBJ2-7	16	TRBD1	once	TRBV18	TGTGCCAGCTCACTTTTCGACCCGGGACAGGGCCACGAGCAGTACTTC	CASSLFDPGQGHEQYF
TRBJ1-5	16	-	-	TRBV19	TGTGCCAGTAGTATAGATCGGTGGAAGGGGGATCAGCCCCAGCATTTT	CASSIDRWKGDQPQHF
TRBJ2-3	14	-	-	TRBV9	TGTGCCAGCAGCGTAGTAGCAGGGACAGATACGCAGTATTTT	CASSVVAGTDTQYF
TRBJ1-1	13	TRBD1	-	TRBV29-1	TGCAGCGCTGGACAGGGGCCGGACACTGAAGCTTTCTTT	CSAGQGPDTEAFF
TRBJ1-1	14	-	-	TRBV7-9	TGTGCCAGCAGCATACAGGGATTTCACACTGAAGCTTTCTTT	CASSIQGFHTEAFF
TRBJ2-5	15	TRBD1	-	TRBV30	TGTGCCTGGAGTGTAAGGGGGCGCCCACAAGAGACCCAGTACTTC	CAWSVRGRPQETQYF
TRBJ1-1	14	-	-	TRBV28	TGTGCCAGCAGTTTATGGGGGGGGACGGAAGAAGCTTTCTTT	CASSLWGGTEEAFF
TRBJ1-2	18	TRBD1	once	TRBV5-1	TGCGCCAGCAGCTTGGGGTTAGACAGGGGCGGCGAAGACTATGGCTACACCTTC	CASSLGLDRGGEDYGYTF
TRBJ1-2	16	TRBD1	-	TRBV11-1	TGTGCCAGCAGCTTCGGTGTGGGACAGGGGGCAGGAGGCTACACCTTC	CASSFGVGQGAGGYTF